Below, 31 T cell receptor beta chains from the same sample are listed, as sequenced in a study of human T cells and chemical hapten exposure. TCRdb passed the RACE reads through MiXCR, listing each CDR3 protein once. The sample holds roughly 380,000 distinct CDR3 sequences, more than 4.5% seen once. Documented time point: patch test 1, 2 weeks after DPC sensitization. Specified treatment: therapeutic diphenylcyclopropenone sensitization with weekly scalp DPC. The material was whole blood, obtained in connection with sensitization to the hapten diphenylcyclopropenone (DPC). These receptors were collected from a woman aged 45-65 years with alopecia areata. Some clones in this sample may be carry-over from other donors' samples.

The chain links TRBV20-1 to TRBJ1-1; possible D gene TRBD1, 6 bases. V lost 0 bases and J 6 bases, leaving 14 bases between the germline ends. The CDR3 consists of 14 residues. The germline CDR1 and CDR2 sequences are DFQATT and SNEGSKA (reference sequence). CDR3 DNA: TGCAGTGCTAGAGATGGGGGGGGCCGATCTGAAGCTTTCTTT. Translation: CSARDGGGRSEAFF.

This clonotype was recorded at least ten times. The V and J genes are TRBV12-3 or TRBV12-4 and TRBJ1-5; D possibly corresponds to TRBD1 (6 bases). CDR3 length: 13 residues. Trimming removed 7 bases from V and 4 bases from J, with 11 bases in between. The CDR3, as DNA: TGTGCCAGCAAGTGGGGGGCTAATCAGCCCCAGCATTTT. Protein product: CASKWGANQPQHF.

This clonotype was counted ten times or more. The chain recombines TRBV29-1 with TRBJ1-2; tentative D call: TRBD1 (5 bases). Germline V gene data show CDR1 as SQVTM and CDR2 as ANQGSEA. With 6 bases removed from V and 4 bases from J, the gap between germline ends came to 15 bases. The CDR3 contains 13 residues. CDR3 bases: TGCAGCGTCGGGGACGGACGCTTCTATGGCTACACCTTC. This sequence encodes CSVGDGRFYGYTF. Supplemented by reference TRBV29-1 and TRBJ1-2, the full variable domain reads SAVISQKPSRDICQRGTSLTIQCQVDSQVTMMFWYRQQPGQSLTLIATANQGSEATYESGFVIDKFPISRPNLTFSTLTVSNMSPEDSSIYLCSVGDGRFYGYTFGSGTRLTVV.

In its sample, this clonotype was seen many times. The genes are TRBV12-3 or TRBV12-4 and TRBJ2-7; TRBD1 agrees at 9 bases. The V gene end was trimmed by 5 bases and the J gene end by 7 bases; junction bases not matched to a gene: 12. The CDR3 covers 15 residues. CDR3 amino acids: CASSPDRGLVREQYF. DNA for the CDR3: TGTGCCAGCAGTCCCGACAGGGGGTTAGTGAGGGAGCAGTACTTC.

The V and J genes are TRBV10-3 and TRBJ2-3; D may correspond to TRBD1 or TRBD2 (6 bases each). V lost 6 bases to trimming and J lost 1 base, with 20 bases between them. CDR3 length: 17 residues. Germline values: CDR1 ENHRY, CDR2 SYGVKD. The CDR3 is CAISYTGTSRRTDTQYF. The CDR3 DNA follows: TGTGCCATCAGCTATACAGGGACTTCCCGGCGCACAGATACGCAGTATTTT.

This clonotype has a handful of counts. V and J are TRBV7-9 and TRBJ1-6, with a tentative D call TRBD1 (6 bases). Germline V lookup: CDR1 SEHNR, CDR2 FQNEAQ (reference sequence). V was shortened by 5 bases and J by 13 bases, with 9 bases between the two germline ends. The CDR3 loop spans 11 amino acids. In DNA, the CDR3 is TGTGCCAGCAGCACCGACAGGCCCCTCCACTTT. This translates into CASSTDRPLHF.

This clonotype turned up a few times. The chain employs TRBV6-5 and TRBJ1-1; a weak D match, TRBD1 (6 bases). The CDR3 totals 15 residues. Germline V gene sequence: CDR1 MNHEY, CDR2 SVGAGI. V was trimmed by 8 bases and J by 0 bases, leaving 16 bases between them. CDR3 DNA: TGTGCCAGCTTCGCTAAGGGGGGGGTGAACACTGAAGCTTTCTTT. Translating it yields CASFAKGGVNTEAFF.

The chain links TRBV9 to TRBJ1-1, with TRBD1 matching over 9 bases. There are 18 residues in the CDR3. Germline CDR1 reads SGDLS; CDR2 reads YYNGEE. The trim removed 0 bases at V and 3 bases at J, leaving 12 bases unmatched. The DNA for the CDR3 is TGTGCCAGCAGCGTAGCGGGCCTCGGGACAGGGCGGCACACTGAAGCTTTCTTT. Protein product: CASSVAGLGTGRHTEAFF. The full variable domain, with the rest looked up from reference TRBV9 and TRBJ1-1, is DSGVTQTPKHLITATGQRVTLRCSPRSGDLSVYWYQQSLDQGLQFLIQYYNGEERAKGNILERFSAQQFPDLHSELNLSSLELGDSALYFCASSVAGLGTGRHTEAFFGQGTRLTVV.

This clonotype was seen repeatedly, ten times or more. The chain joins TRBV6-2 or TRBV6-3 to TRBJ2-1; 10 bases match TRBD2. Germline CDR1 MNHEY, CDR2 SVGEGT. The CDR3 contains 15 residues. Trimming cost V 2 bases and J 7 bases; bases outside gene matches: 5. CDR3 sequence reads: CASSYPSGRGNEQFF. CDR3 nucleotide sequence: TGTGCCAGCAGTTACCCTAGCGGGAGAGGTAATGAGCAGTTCTTC.

This clonotype was detected ten times or more. This chain links TRBV29-1 with TRBJ2-1; 14 nucleotides line up with TRBD2. The germline gives CDR1 SQVTM, CDR2 ANQGSEA. The ends lost 5 bases at V and 10 bases at J; junction bases unmatched: 4. CDR3 length equals 13 residues. The CDR3 DNA sequence: TGCAGCGTTCAGGGACTAGCGGGAGAAGAGCAGTTCTTC. This codes for CSVQGLAGEEQFF.

The table lists this clonotype with many counts. This rearrangement joins TRBV7-8 to TRBJ1-2; D might be TRBD1 (5 bases). This CDR3 comprises 15 residues. The ends were cut back, 5 bases at V and 5 bases at J, with 18 bases in the middle. CDR1 and CDR2 from the germline V gene are SGHVS and FQNEAQ. The CDR3: CASSHLDIDPYGYTF. CDR3 nucleotide sequence: TGTGCCAGCAGCCATCTGGACATCGACCCATATGGCTACACCTTC.

This clonotype was seen many times. The V gene is TRBV20-1, the J gene TRBJ1-6, with a weak D call TRBD1 (5 bases). V lost 3 bases, J lost 0 bases, and 12 bases lay in between. The CDR3 has 16 residues. Germline lookup yields CDR1 DFQATT and CDR2 SNEGSKA (reference sequence). CDR3 loop: CSARNWGTSYNSPLHF. Here the CDR3 DNA reads TGCAGTGCTAGGAATTGGGGGACCTCCTATAATTCACCCCTCCACTTT.

This clonotype has a count of ten or more. This rearrangement joins TRBV5-1 to TRBJ2-5, with 10 bases matching TRBD1. This CDR3 region has 15 residues. The germline gives CDR1 SGHRS, CDR2 YFSETQ. With 3 bases clipped from V and 5 bases from J, the junction kept 7 bases outside the gene matches. In nucleotides, the CDR3 is TGCGCCAGCAGCTCCCCGGGACAGGGGAAGGAGACCCAGTACTTC. Translation: CASSSPGQGKETQYF. The full variable domain, in which reference TRBV5-1 and TRBJ2-5 provide the parts outside the CDR3, is KAGVTQTPRYLIKTRGQQVTLSCSPISGHRSVSWYQQTPGQGLQFLFEYFSETQRNKGNFPGRFSGRQFSNSRSEMNVSTLELGDSALYLCASSSPGQGKETQYFGPGTRLLVL.

This clonotype showed up many times. V is TRBV7-8 and J is TRBJ2-1; D could derive from TRBD1 or TRBD2 (5 bases each). CDR3 length: 15 residues. V was clipped by 5 bases and J by 2 bases, with 13 bases between them. In germline, CDR1 is SGHVS, CDR2 FQNEAQ. This CDR3 reads CASSHEGLTYNEQFF. The CDR3, as DNA: TGTGCCAGCAGCCACGAGGGGCTGACCTACAATGAGCAGTTCTTC.

At least ten counts were recorded for this clonotype. The rearrangement uses TRBV19 and TRBJ1-2, with 7 bases identical to TRBD1. Germline V gene data show CDR1 as LNHDA and CDR2 as SQIVND (reference sequence). V lost 3 bases to trimming and J lost 3 bases; unmatched junction nucleotides: 7. This CDR3 contains 15 residues. DNA for the CDR3: TGTGCCAGTAGTATGGAGACAGGGCGGGACTATGGCTACACCTTC. Residues: CASSMETGRDYGYTF.

This clonotype came up a few times. The J gene is TRBJ1-5, the V gene TRBV7-9; no clear D gene. CDR3 length equals 13 residues. The V gene lost 1 base and the J gene lost 9 bases, with 10 bases spanning the gap. Germline-derived CDR1 and CDR2 are SEHNR and FQNEAQ (reference sequence). CDR3 in amino acids: CASSLDSITPQHF. CDR3 DNA sequence: TGTGCCAGCAGCTTAGACAGCATAACGCCCCAGCATTTT.

This clonotype was found many times. The chain links TRBV5-4 to TRBJ1-2; 9 bases agree with TRBD1. This CDR3 contains 15 residues. From germline, CDR1 is SGHNT and CDR2 YYREEE (reference sequence). V lost 4 bases, J lost 6 bases, and 10 bases stayed unmatched. Written as DNA, the CDR3 is TGTGCCAGCAGCCCCCGGACAGGGGAGAAGAATGGCTACACCTTC. It codes for CASSPRTGEKNGYTF.

In this sample, this clonotype turned up many times. This rearrangement joins TRBV7-2 to TRBJ2-3, with D unclear. V lost 6 bases to trimming and J lost 1 base, with 8 bases between them. CDR1 is SGHTA, CDR2 FQGNSA, per germline. CDR3 length equals 13 residues. As DNA, the CDR3 is TGTGCCAGCAGTTTTAGGGGCACAGATACGCAGTATTTT. This encodes CASSFRGTDTQYF.

The chain combines TRBV5-1 with TRBJ2-3, with 8 bases identical to TRBD1. J gave up 1 base and V 5 bases, and 9 bases lay outside the gene matches. The CDR3 extends over 16 amino acids. Germline CDR1 and CDR2: SGHRS and YFSETQ. The CDR3 region is CASSQNPGQGTDTQYF. The CDR3 bases are TGCGCCAGCAGTCAAAATCCGGGACAGGGCACAGATACGCAGTATTTT.

This rearrangement joins TRBV10-3 to TRBJ2-1; 8 nucleotides line up with TRBD2. J lost 6 bases, V lost 0 bases, and 4 bases had no gene match. Germline values: CDR1 ENHRY, CDR2 SYGVKD. The length of the CDR3 is 15 residues. This chain's CDR3 is CAISESLTSANEQFF. The CDR3 nucleotides read TGTGCCATCAGTGAGTCGCTGACTAGCGCCAATGAGCAGTTCTTC.

This clonotype occurred many times. V is TRBV12-3 or TRBV12-4 and J is TRBJ2-1; no clear D gene. The CDR3 contains 14 residues. V dropped 1 base and J dropped 0 bases, with 4 bases sitting between them. DNA for the CDR3: TGTGCCAGCAGTTTAGAGCGCTCCTACAATGAGCAGTTCTTC. It encodes CASSLERSYNEQFF.

This chain connects TRBV7-2 to TRBJ2-3; 7 bases align to TRBD2. Germline V lookup: CDR1 SGHTA, CDR2 FQGNSA. The CDR3 spans 16 residues. The J segment lost 2 bases and the V segment lost 2 bases, leaving 7 bases of the junction unmatched. The CDR3 protein is CASSLFPSGPTDTQYF. The CDR3, as DNA: TGTGCCAGCAGCTTATTTCCTAGCGGTCCCACAGATACGCAGTATTTT.

This clonotype was found many times. The rearrangement links TRBV2 to TRBJ1-1; D not certain. The CDR3 is 13 residues long. Germline CDR1 and CDR2: SNHLY and FYNNEI. Trimming removed 6 bases at V and 1 base at J, with 9 bases between. CDR3 residues: CASRLEGNTEAFF. The CDR3 DNA sequence: TGTGCCAGCAGATTAGAAGGGAACACTGAAGCTTTCTTT.

This clonotype was recorded at least ten times. V is TRBV28 and J is TRBJ1-1, with unresolved D. Between the trimmed V and J ends, which lost 6 bases and 7 bases, there was a span of 12 bases. The CDR3 has 12 amino acids. Germline CDR1 reads MDHEN; CDR2 reads SYDVKM. The CDR3 coding sequence is TGTGCCAGCAGCCCAGGCCTCCGTGAAGCTTTCTTT. Translated, it gives CASSPGLREAFF.

This sequence joins TRBV4-2 and TRBJ2-3; 7 bases agree with TRBD2. CDR1 and CDR2 from the germline V gene are LGHNA and YNFKEQ. V shed 0 bases and J 8 bases; nucleotides not matched to a gene: 8. The CDR3 has 15 amino acids. The CDR3: CASSQDNAGVPTQYF. The CDR3 DNA reads as TGTGCCAGCAGCCAAGATAACGCGGGGGTCCCTACGCAGTATTTT.

This clonotype occurred a few times. CDR3 amino acids: CASRVAGRNNEQFF. The CDR3 DNA is TGTGCCAGCAGGGTAGCGGGGCGAAACAATGAGCAGTTCTTC. This chain joins TRBV12-3 or TRBV12-4 and TRBJ2-1; 8 nucleotides agree with TRBD2. CDR3 length equals 14 residues. The J segment lost 5 bases and the V segment lost 6 bases, leaving 6 bases of the junction unmatched.

At least ten counts were recorded for this clonotype. One end of the junction is discordant with germline, which a read error may explain. The chain uses TRBV28 and TRBJ1-1; no clear D gene. The length of the CDR3 is 12 residues. CDR1 and CDR2 from the germline V gene are MDHEN and SYDVKM. CDR3 bases: TGCGCCAGCGTTTTTGCGGGGACTGAAGCTTTCTTT. This translates into CASVFAGTEAFF. The variable domain in full, completed from reference TRBV28 and TRBJ1-1, reads DVKVTQSSRYLVKRTGEKVFLECVQDMDHENMFWYRQDPGLGLRLIYFSYDVKMKEKGDIPEGYSVSREKKERFSLILESASTNQTSMYLCASVFAGTEAFFGQGTRLTVV.

Ten or more counts support this clonotype. The J gene is TRBJ2-4, the V gene TRBV7-2, with D perhaps assigned TRBD1 or TRBD2 (5 bases each). Germline V CDR1 and CDR2: SGHTA, FQGNSA. V lost 5 bases, J lost 0 bases, and 17 bases lay in between. The CDR3 has 17 residues. The CDR3 loop reads CASSPLTGRLAKNIQYF. CDR3 nucleotide sequence: TGTGCCAGCAGCCCCCTTACGGGGCGTTTAGCCAAAAACATTCAGTACTTC. Complete variable domain (other parts from reference TRBV7-2 and TRBJ2-4): GAGVSQSPSNKVTEKGKDVELRCDPISGHTALYWYRQSLGQGLEFLIYFQGNSAPDKSGLPSDRFSAERTGGSVSTLTIQRTQQEDSAVYLCASSPLTGRLAKNIQYFGAGTRLSVL.

The sample holds many counts of this clonotype. The chain couples TRBV12-3 or TRBV12-4 to TRBJ2-3; D is undetermined. Deletions cut 0 bases from V and 7 bases from J, with 5 bases between. There are 12 residues in the CDR3. The CDR3 bases are TGTGCCAGCAGTTTAGCGCACCATACGCAGTATTTT. This translates into CASSLAHHTQYF.

This clonotype was picked up many times. The genes are TRBV12-5 and TRBJ2-5; D uncertain. Per the germline V gene, CDR1 is LGHNT and CDR2 is FRNRAP. Trimming shortened V by 1 base and J by 1 base, and 4 bases separated the two germline ends. The CDR3 runs 13 residues. The DNA of the CDR3 is TGTGCTAGTGGTTTGGGGGCCCAAGAGACCCAGTACTTC. Amino acid sequence: CASGLGAQETQYF. Full variable domain (remainder filled in from reference TRBV12-5 and TRBJ2-5): DARVTQTPRHKVTEMGQEVTMRCQPILGHNTVFWYRQTMMQGLELLAYFRNRAPLDDSGMPKDRFSAEMPDATLATLKIQPSEPRDSAVYFCASGLGAQETQYFGPGTRLLVL.

CDR3: CASRAGATDTQYF. CDR3 sequence (DNA): TGTGCCAGCAGAGCGGGAGCAACAGATACGCAGTATTTT. The chain uses TRBV27 and TRBJ2-3; 8 bases map to TRBD2. Germline assignment: CDR1 MNHEY and CDR2 SMNVEV (reference sequence). J lost 3 bases, V lost 6 bases, and 2 bases had no gene match. This CDR3 has 13 residues.